The TCR beta chain described here comes from a study of blood T cell repertoires in COVID-19. Study-level background: There were acute and convalescent COVID-19 samples, and they came from the United States, Italy and Spain.

Original methodology: Using reference gene primer amplification, nucleated cell counts were estimated. Some clones are missing from TCRdb's copy, which holds only in-frame ones; the method was immunoSEQ multiplex PCR. Clonal size and the V and J genes are those of that table, whereas D and trimming came from the DNA. The sample consists of roughly 180,000 clones, more than 85% of them appearing once. There are 16 residues in the CDR3. V was pared by 3 bases and J by 3 bases, with 7 bases of the junction left unmatched. Germline lookup yields CDR1 KGHSH and CDR2 LQKENI. Sequencing was done on a sample of peripheral blood. The chain couples TRBV18 to TRBJ2-3, with TRBD2 matching over 9 bases. The origin of this receptor is a man aged 65 to 79 with active or convalescent COVID-19. CDR3 in DNA: TGTGCCAGCTCACCCAGCGGGGGGCTTTTTACAGATACGCAGTATTTT. It codes for CASSPSGGLFTDTQYF.